This is a list of T cell receptor beta chains from one sample in a study of shared clonotypes between healthy human individuals. Profiling relied on immunoSEQ multiplex PCR, and the TCRdb table lists in-frame clones only, not all of them. Of 2 million to 2.5 million clones in the sample, 90% to 97% are singletons; the top ten hold roughly 0.13%. The sample was naive CD4+ T cells sorted from blood. The receptors originated from a man in his late teens or twenties in good health. Both conserved end residues are part of each CDR3. The listing skips clone size in some rows; elsewhere it reads once, few, many or a size class.

>TRBV9|TRBJ2-3|-
CASSEGKFVDTQYF
>TRBV19|TRBJ1-6|-
CASSTRTADNSPLHF
>TRBV25-1|TRBJ1-2|-
CATQSQGRYTF
>TRBV6-1|TRBJ1-1|-
CASSEMWGTGGRNTEAFF
>TRBV14|TRBJ1-1|-
CASSQGQGGTEAFF
>TRBV19|TRBJ2-7|-
CASSSLAGASYEQYF
>TRBV7-9|TRBJ2-5|-
CASSLGGAGPTQETQYF
>TRBV7-9|TRBJ2-7|-
CASSWLTGQAEQYF
>TRBV10-3|TRBJ2-7|-
CAISETGGSSYEQYF
>TRBV12-5|TRBJ2-5|-
CASGLVERGGTQYF
>TRBV7-2|TRBJ1-2|-
CASSLEFSRASYGYTF
>TRBV5-4|TRBJ1-3|-
CASSMDGNSGNTIYF
>TRBV7-9|TRBJ2-2|-
CASSPTWDTGELFF
>TRBV5-4|TRBJ2-7|-
CASSPSSGSSYEQYF
>TRBV5-1|TRBJ2-7|-
CASSLEPGEASEQYF
>TRBV19|TRBJ2-1|-
CASSNLASRWQFF
>TRBV30|TRBJ1-4|-
CACSRGQEEKLFF
>TRBV28|TRBJ1-1|once
CASSSPGSSMNTEAFF
>TRBV5-1|TRBJ1-2|once
CASTTEGGYGYTF
>TRBV5-1|TRBJ2-6|-
CASSFVGRGANVLTF
>TRBV2|TRBJ1-2|-
CASQKGESRGIGLRGYTF
>TRBV2|TRBJ1-1|once
CASSPEQNTEAFF
>TRBV7-2|TRBJ1-5|-
CASSLGVFVGQPQHF
>TRBV7-2|TRBJ2-7|once
CASSHSGTSGNEQYF
>TRBV4-3|TRBJ1-4|once
CASSQEASPPNEKLFF
>TRBV6-1|TRBJ1-4|once
CASAVNEKLFF
>TRBV5-1|TRBJ1-1|-
CASTSGGANTEAFF
>TRBV18|TRBJ2-6|-
CASSPIWDRVGANVLTF
>TRBV5-1|TRBJ1-2|-
CASSLAGAEGYGYTF
>TRBV5-1|TRBJ2-5|-
CASGGGQETQYF
>TRBV6-1|TRBJ2-3|-
CASSEARGQGFDTQYF
>TRBV6-1|TRBJ2-7|-
CASSEDYSYEQYF
>TRBV5-4|TRBJ1-4|-
CASSFGEGPTNEKLFF
>TRBV5-3|TRBJ1-5|-
CARSLETELGQPQHF
>TRBV5-1|TRBJ2-5|-
CASSWSGGGETQYF
>TRBV28|TRBJ1-6|-
CASMFRNSPLHF
>TRBV7-2|TRBJ1-2|once
CASSLKANYGYTF
>TRBV6-5|TRBJ2-7|-
CASSYSILGEQYF
>TRBV10-3|TRBJ1-5|-
CASRGQNQPQHF
>TRBV5-1|TRBJ2-1|-
CASSLLSGSYNEQFF
>TRBV13|TRBJ2-1|-
CASTMTSGGTRNEQFF
>TRBV7-2|TRBJ1-1|-
CASSLGGLFGDTNTEAFF